What follows are 11 T cell receptor beta chains derived from one specimen sequenced in a study of molecular identifiers for immune sequencing clone quantification. MiXCR was run by TCRdb on the PCR reads, yielding one entry per CDR3 protein. The data show approximately 500,000 distinct CDR3 sequences, with 25% seen just once and 0.7% to 0.9% held by the top ten. Specimen: naive CD8+ T cells from blood, with Jurkat cell RNA spiked in. The subset: FACS-sorted CD8+CD4-CCR7+CD45RA+ naive T cells. These receptors were taken from a human donor in good health. Some libraries in this study had Jurkat cell RNA spiked in.

This clonotype turned up a few times. V usage is TRBV5-4 and J usage is TRBJ2-1, with 8 bases that match TRBD2. The CDR3 is 15 amino acids. Germline V gives CDR1 SGHNT, CDR2 YYREEE (reference sequence). The V segment lost 0 bases and the J segment 9 bases; nucleotides outside the gene matches: 8. The CDR3 region is CASSLVAGGVGEQFF. The DNA of the CDR3 is TGTGCCAGCAGCTTGGTGGCGGGGGGAGTCGGTGAGCAGTTCTTC.

About this clonotype: Relative to the germline gene, one junction end is altered; a read error may explain this. The chain couples TRBV13 to TRBJ2-2; tentatively, D is TRBD2 (6 bases). CDR1 is PRHDT and CDR2 is FYEKMQ in the germline V gene (reference sequence). The CDR3 runs to 12 residues. The CDR3 here is CASSRGAGGLFF. In nucleotides, the CDR3 is TGTGCCAGCAGCCGAGGCGCCGGGGGGCTGTTTTTT. The variable domain in full, with the rest retrieved from reference TRBV13 and TRBJ2-2, is AAGVIQSPRHLIKEKRETATLKCYPIPRHDTVYWYQQGPGQDPQFLISFYEKMQSDKGSIPDRFSAQQFSDYHSELNMSSLELGDSALYFCASSRGAGGLFFGEGSRLTVL.

This clonotype was picked up many times. The chain employs TRBV28 and TRBJ2-7, with D unresolved. From germline, CDR1 is MDHEN and CDR2 SYDVKM. The CDR3 is made up of 11 amino acids. Trimming took off 10 bases at V and 0 bases at J, with 7 bases between the two ends. The CDR3 nucleotides read TGTGCCACCGGAACCTCCTACGAGCAGTACTTC. It codes for CATGTSYEQYF.

This clonotype was found many times. The J gene is TRBJ1-5, the V gene TRBV19; no clear D gene. Germline V gene data show CDR1 as LNHDA and CDR2 as SQIVND (reference sequence). This CDR3 has 14 amino acids. With 5 bases removed from V and 2 bases from J, the gap between germline ends came to 10 bases. Written as DNA, the CDR3 is TGTGCCAGTAGTTTCGGGCTAGGCAATCAGCCCCAGCATTTT. Translating it yields CASSFGLGNQPQHF.

This clonotype has just a few counts. V usage is TRBV6-6 and J usage is TRBJ2-3, with TRBD2 as a possible D gene (5 bases). The germline gives CDR1 MNHNY, CDR2 SVGAGI (reference sequence). The CDR3 covers 14 residues. Between the trimmed V and J ends, which lost 1 base and 4 bases, there was a span of 9 bases. The DNA for the CDR3 is TGTGCCAGCAGTTACTTAACTAGGGCAGATACGCAGTATTTT. It specifies CASSYLTRADTQYF.

A few counts support this clonotype. The rearrangement links TRBV27 to TRBJ1-5; D gene ambiguous. This CDR3 is 15 amino acids long. V lost 3 bases to trimming and J lost 0 bases, with 9 bases between them. Germline CDR1 and CDR2: MNHEY and SMNVEV (reference sequence). The CDR3 DNA reads as TGTGCCAGCAGTTTCGTCAGTGATAGCAATCAGCCCCAGCATTTT. Its translation is CASSFVSDSNQPQHF.

This clonotype has more than one count but fewer than ten. This chain joins TRBV9 and TRBJ2-3; the D gene is possibly TRBD1 (5 bases). The CDR3 is made up of 14 amino acids. Germline V gene lookup returns CDR1 SGDLS and CDR2 YYNGEE. Between the trimmed V and J ends, which lost 0 bases and 5 bases, there was a span of 10 bases. For the CDR3, the DNA is TGTGCCAGCAGCGTAGAGGGGAAGATAGATACGCAGTATTTT. This sequence encodes CASSVEGKIDTQYF.

The chain uses TRBV19 and TRBJ2-5, with 8 bases matching TRBD2. V gave up 4 bases and J gave up 5 bases; unmatched junction bases: 9. CDR3 size: 15 residues. Germline V CDR1 and CDR2: LNHDA, SQIVND (reference sequence). CDR3 DNA: TGTGCCAGTAGTAGCTGGACTAGCAATGACGAGACCCAGTACTTC. Translated, it gives CASSSWTSNDETQYF.

The chain uses TRBV12-3 or TRBV12-4 and TRBJ2-1; possibly TRBD2 for D (5 bases). The CDR3 covers 17 residues. The V gene lost 6 bases and the J gene lost 3 bases, with 21 bases spanning the gap. This CDR3 reads CASRSRVDSPYYNEQFF. Written as DNA, the CDR3 is TGTGCCAGCAGGAGCCGGGTGGACTCCCCCTACTACAATGAGCAGTTCTTC.

The genes are TRBV10-3 and TRBJ1-1, with D uncertain. Trimming took off 5 bases at V and 0 bases at J, with 13 bases between the two ends. Germline V CDR1 and CDR2: ENHRY, SYGVKD. The CDR3 runs 15 residues. CDR3 protein: CAISSLTVMNTEAFF. CDR3 coding DNA: TGTGCCATCAGTTCCCTGACTGTCATGAACACTGAAGCTTTCTTT.

This clonotype has only a few counts. The chain has TRBV28 and TRBJ2-3, with D possibly called TRBD1 or TRBD2 (5 bases each). CDR1 is MDHEN, CDR2 SYDVKM, per germline. The ends were cut back, 8 bases at V and 4 bases at J, with 7 bases in the middle. There are 11 residues in the CDR3. In DNA form, the CDR3 reads TGTGCCAGCCTGGGGGCAGATACGCAGTATTTT. Its translation: CASLGADTQYF.